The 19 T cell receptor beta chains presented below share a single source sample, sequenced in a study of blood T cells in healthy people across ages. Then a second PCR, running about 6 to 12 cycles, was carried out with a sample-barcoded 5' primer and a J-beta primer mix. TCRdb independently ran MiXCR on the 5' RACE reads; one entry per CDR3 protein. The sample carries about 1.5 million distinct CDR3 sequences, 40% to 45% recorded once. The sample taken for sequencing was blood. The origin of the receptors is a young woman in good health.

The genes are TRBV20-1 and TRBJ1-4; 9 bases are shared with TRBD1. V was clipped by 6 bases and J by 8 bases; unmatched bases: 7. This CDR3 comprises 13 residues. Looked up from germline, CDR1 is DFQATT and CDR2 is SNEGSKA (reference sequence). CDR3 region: CSAKGQGGEKLFF. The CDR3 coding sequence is TGCAGTGCCAAGGGACAGGGCGGCGAAAAACTGTTTTTT.

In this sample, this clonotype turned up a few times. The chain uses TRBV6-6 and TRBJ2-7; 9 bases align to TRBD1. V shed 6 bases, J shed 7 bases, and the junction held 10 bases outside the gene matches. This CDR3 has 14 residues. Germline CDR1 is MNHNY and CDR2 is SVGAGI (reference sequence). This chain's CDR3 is CASSRGQGLGEQYF. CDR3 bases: TGTGCCAGCAGCCGGGGACAGGGTCTTGGAGAGCAGTACTTC.

The CDR3: CSAGPGTSFSTDTQYF. CDR3 DNA: TGCAGTGCGGGGCCCGGGACTAGCTTTAGCACAGATACGCAGTATTTT. The chain has TRBV20-1 and TRBJ2-3, with 9 bases matching TRBD2. The CDR3 runs 16 residues. V shed 6 bases, J shed 0 bases, and the junction held 10 bases outside the gene matches. CDR1 DFQATT and CDR2 SNEGSKA come from the germline V gene (reference sequence).

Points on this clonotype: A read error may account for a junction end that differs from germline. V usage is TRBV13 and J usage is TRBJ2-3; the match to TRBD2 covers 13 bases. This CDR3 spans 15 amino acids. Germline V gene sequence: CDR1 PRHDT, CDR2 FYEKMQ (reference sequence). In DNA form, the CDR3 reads TGTGCCGGCAGCTTCCGGACTAGCGGGGGAGATACGCAGTATTTT. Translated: CAGSFRTSGGDTQYF. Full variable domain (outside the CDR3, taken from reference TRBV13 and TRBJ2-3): AAGVIQSPRHLIKEKRETATLKCYPIPRHDTVYWYQQGPGQDPQFLISFYEKMQSDKGSIPDRFSAQQFSDYHSELNMSSLELGDSALYFCAGSFRTSGGDTQYFGPGTRLTVL.

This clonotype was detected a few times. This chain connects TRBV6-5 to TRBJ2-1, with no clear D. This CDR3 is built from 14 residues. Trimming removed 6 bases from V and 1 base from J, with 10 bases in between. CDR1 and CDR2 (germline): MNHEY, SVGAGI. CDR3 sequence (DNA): TGTGCCAGCAGATCGTCAGGATCCTACAATGAGCAGTTCTTC. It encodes CASRSSGSYNEQFF.

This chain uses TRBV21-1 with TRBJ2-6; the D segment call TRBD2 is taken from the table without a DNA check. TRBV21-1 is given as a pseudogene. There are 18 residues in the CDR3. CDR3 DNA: TGTGCCAGCAGCTCGCAGACTAGCGGGAGCTCTGGGGCCAACGTCCTGACTTTC. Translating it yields CASSSQTSGSSGANVLTF.

The CDR3 nucleotides read TGTGCCAGCAGCTTAAGCTCGACTTCCGGACGACAGTTCTTC. Protein product: CASSLSSTSGRQFF. The chain combines TRBV7-3 with TRBJ2-1; D ambiguous. Trimming left V 1 base short and J 13 bases short, with 17 bases between. The CDR3 length is 14 residues. Germline assignment: CDR1 SGHTA and CDR2 FQGTGA.

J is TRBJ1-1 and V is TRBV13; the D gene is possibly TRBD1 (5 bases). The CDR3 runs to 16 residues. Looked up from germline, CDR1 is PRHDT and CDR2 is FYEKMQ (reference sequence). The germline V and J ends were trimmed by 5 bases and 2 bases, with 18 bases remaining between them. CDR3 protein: CASSENGGGGNTEAFF. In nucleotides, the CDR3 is TGTGCCAGCAGCGAGAACGGGGGGGGTGGTAACACTGAAGCTTTCTTT.

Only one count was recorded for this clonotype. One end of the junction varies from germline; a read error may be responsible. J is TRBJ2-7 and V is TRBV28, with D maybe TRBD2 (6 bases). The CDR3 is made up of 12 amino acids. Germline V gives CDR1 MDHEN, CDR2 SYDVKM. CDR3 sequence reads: CVSSFRGYEQYF. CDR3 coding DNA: TGTGTCAGCAGTTTCCGGGGGTATGAGCAGTACTTC.

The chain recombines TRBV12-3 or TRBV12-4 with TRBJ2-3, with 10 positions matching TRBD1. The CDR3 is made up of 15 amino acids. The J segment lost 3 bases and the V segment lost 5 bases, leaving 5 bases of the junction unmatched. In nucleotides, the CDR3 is TGTGCCAGCAGTAACCGGGACAGGGGAACAGATACGCAGTATTTT. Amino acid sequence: CASSNRDRGTDTQYF.

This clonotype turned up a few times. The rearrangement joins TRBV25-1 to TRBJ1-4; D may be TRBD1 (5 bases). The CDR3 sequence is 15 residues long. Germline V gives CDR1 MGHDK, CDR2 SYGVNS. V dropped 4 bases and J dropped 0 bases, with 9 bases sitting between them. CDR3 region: CASSGQPATNEKLFF. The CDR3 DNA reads TGTGCCAGCAGTGGACAGCCTGCAACTAATGAAAAACTGTTTTTT.

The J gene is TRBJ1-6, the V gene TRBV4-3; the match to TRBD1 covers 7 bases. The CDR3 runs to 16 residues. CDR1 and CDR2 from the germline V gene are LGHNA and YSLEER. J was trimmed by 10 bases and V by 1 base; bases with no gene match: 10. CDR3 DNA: TGCGCCAGCAGCCAAGTTTTGCGAGGGGGCTGGTCACCCCTCCACTTT. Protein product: CASSQVLRGGWSPLHF.

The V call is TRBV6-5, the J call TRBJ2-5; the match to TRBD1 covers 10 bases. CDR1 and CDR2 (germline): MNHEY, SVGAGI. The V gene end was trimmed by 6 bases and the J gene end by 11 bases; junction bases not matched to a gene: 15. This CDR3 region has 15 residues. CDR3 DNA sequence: TGTGCCAGCAGCGGGACAGGGGCTGGCTACAATGAGCAGTACTTC. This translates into CASSGTGAGYNEQYF.

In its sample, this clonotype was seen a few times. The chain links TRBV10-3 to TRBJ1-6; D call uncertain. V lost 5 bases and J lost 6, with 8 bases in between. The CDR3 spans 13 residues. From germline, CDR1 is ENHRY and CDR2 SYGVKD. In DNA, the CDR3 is TGTGCCATCAGTCTCTCGTTTAATTCACCCCTCCACTTT. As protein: CAISLSFNSPLHF.

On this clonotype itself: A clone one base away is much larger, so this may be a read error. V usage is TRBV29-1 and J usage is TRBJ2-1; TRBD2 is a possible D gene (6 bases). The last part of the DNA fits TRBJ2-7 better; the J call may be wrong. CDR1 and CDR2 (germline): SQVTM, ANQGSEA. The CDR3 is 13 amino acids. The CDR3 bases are TGCAGCGTTGATTTAGCGGTCTACAATGAGCAGTACTTC. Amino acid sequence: CSVDLAVYNEQYF.

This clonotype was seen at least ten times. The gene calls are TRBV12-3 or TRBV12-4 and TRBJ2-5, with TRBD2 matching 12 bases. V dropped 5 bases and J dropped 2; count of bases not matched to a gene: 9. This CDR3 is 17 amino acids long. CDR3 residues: CASSNGTSGPPQETQYF. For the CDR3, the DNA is TGTGCCAGCAGTAACGGGACTAGCGGGCCTCCTCAAGAGACCCAGTACTTC.

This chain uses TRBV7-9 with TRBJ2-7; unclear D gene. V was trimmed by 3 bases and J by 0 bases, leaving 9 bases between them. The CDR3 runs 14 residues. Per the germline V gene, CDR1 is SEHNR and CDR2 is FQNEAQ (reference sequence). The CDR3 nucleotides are TGTGCCAGCAGCTTTGTGTCACACTCCTACGAGCAGTACTTC. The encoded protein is CASSFVSHSYEQYF.

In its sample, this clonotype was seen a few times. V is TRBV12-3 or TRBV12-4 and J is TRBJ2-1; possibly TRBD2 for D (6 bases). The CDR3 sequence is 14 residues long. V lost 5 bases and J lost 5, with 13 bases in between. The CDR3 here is CASSLRRDDNEQFF. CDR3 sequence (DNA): TGTGCCAGCAGTCTTAGGAGGGACGACAATGAGCAGTTCTTC.

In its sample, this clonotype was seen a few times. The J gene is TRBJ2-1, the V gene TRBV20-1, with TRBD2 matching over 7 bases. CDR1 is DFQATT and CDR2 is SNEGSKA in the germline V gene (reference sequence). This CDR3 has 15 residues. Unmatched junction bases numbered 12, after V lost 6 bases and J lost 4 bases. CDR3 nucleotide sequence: TGCAGTGCGAGGGGCGGGAGCGGTCAGTACAATGAGCAGTTCTTC. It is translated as CSARGGSGQYNEQFF.